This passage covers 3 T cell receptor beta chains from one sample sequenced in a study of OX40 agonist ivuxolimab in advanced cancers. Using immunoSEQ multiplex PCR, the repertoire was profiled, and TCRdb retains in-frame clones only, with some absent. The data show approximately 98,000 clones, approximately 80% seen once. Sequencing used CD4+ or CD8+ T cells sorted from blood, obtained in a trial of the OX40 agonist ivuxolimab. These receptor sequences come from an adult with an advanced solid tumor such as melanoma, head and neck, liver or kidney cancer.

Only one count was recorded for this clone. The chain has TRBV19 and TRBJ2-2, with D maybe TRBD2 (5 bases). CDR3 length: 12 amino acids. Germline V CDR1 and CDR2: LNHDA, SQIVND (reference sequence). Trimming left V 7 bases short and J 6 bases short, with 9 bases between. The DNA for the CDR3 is TGTGCCAGTAACGTGAGGGCCGGGGAGCTGTTTTTT. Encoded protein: CASNVRAGELFF.

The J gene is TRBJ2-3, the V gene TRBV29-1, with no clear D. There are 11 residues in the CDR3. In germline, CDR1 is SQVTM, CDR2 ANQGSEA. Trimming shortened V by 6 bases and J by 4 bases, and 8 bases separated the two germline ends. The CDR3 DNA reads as TGCAGCGTGTACAGACCAGATACGCAGTATTTT. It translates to CSVYRPDTQYF.

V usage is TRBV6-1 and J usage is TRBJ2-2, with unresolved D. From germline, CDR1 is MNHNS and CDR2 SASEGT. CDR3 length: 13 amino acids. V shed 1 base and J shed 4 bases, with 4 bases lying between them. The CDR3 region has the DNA TGTGCCAGCAGTGAAGGATTCACCGGGGAGCTGTTTTTT. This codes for CASSEGFTGELFF.